These 17 T cell receptor beta chains came from one sample sequenced in a study of CD8 T cells in Susac syndrome. It was with random hexamers that roughly 0.45 to 1 ug RNA was reverse transcribed. TCRdb reprocessed the immunoSEQ multiplex PCR reads with MiXCR, giving one entry per CDR3 protein. The sample lists approximately 110,000 distinct CDR3 sequences, around 94% occurring once. Sample: CD4+ T cells from PBMCs. These receptors were obtained from a human donor in good health.

The chain combines TRBV18 with TRBJ2-5; D could derive from TRBD1 or TRBD2 (5 bases each). The germline gives CDR1 KGHSH, CDR2 LQKENI. The V end lost 6 bases, the J end lost 2 bases, and 16 bases lay between the germline ends. There are 15 residues in the CDR3. The CDR3 loop is CASSQLPGRQETQYF. The CDR3 DNA reads as TGTGCCAGCTCGCAGCTTCCGGGACGGCAAGAGACCCAGTACTTC.

V is TRBV28 and J is TRBJ1-2; D ambiguous. Germline CDR1 MDHEN, CDR2 SYDVKM. V was shortened by 8 bases and J by 0 bases, with 7 bases between the two germline ends. This CDR3 contains 12 residues. The CDR3 loop reads CASGRPNYGYTF. The CDR3 DNA is TGTGCCAGCGGCCGCCCTAACTATGGCTACACCTTC.

This clonotype was observed a single time. The V call is TRBV28, the J call TRBJ1-5; the match to TRBD1 covers 7 bases. Germline loops: CDR1 MDHEN, CDR2 SYDVKM. CDR3 length: 16 residues. The junction had 12 bases not matched to a gene; V was cut back by 5 bases and J by 5 bases. In nucleotides, the CDR3 is TGTGCCAGCAGTCTCGGGGGACAGCACTTTGATCAGCCCCAGCATTTT. Translated: CASSLGGQHFDQPQHF.

The rearrangement joins TRBV30 to TRBJ1-2, with D maybe TRBD1 (5 bases). The germline V and J ends were trimmed by 4 bases and 7 bases, with 19 bases remaining between them. The CDR3 length is 14 residues. Germline CDR1 is GTSNPN and CDR2 is SVGIG (reference sequence). This chain's CDR3 is CAWTTVTGYGGYTF. CDR3 coding DNA: TGTGCCTGGACCACCGTCACAGGTTACGGTGGCTACACCTTC.

This chain links TRBV20-1 with TRBJ2-3, with D possibly called TRBD1 or TRBD2 (6 bases each). The CDR3 is 17 residues long. The V gene's germline CDR1 is DFQATT and CDR2 SNEGSKA (reference sequence). V was shortened by 6 bases and J by 0 bases, with 22 bases between the two germline ends. Here the CDR3 reads CSARRGGLRGSTDTQYF. The CDR3 DNA reads TGCAGTGCACGGCGGGGCGGACTCAGGGGCAGCACAGATACGCAGTATTTT.

The chain carries TRBV5-1 and TRBJ1-1; 7 bases line up with TRBD1. CDR3 length equals 16 residues. Germline V CDR1 and CDR2: SGHRS, YFSETQ. Trimming cost V 7 bases and J 3 bases; bases outside gene matches: 15. CDR3 sequence: CASHHGLTGADTEAFF. In nucleotides, the CDR3 is TGCGCCAGCCACCACGGATTAACAGGGGCCGACACTGAAGCTTTCTTT. Full variable domain (remainder filled in from reference TRBV5-1 and TRBJ1-1): KAGVTQTPRYLIKTRGQQVTLSCSPISGHRSVSWYQQTPGQGLQFLFEYFSETQRNKGNFPGRFSGRQFSNSRSEMNVSTLELGDSALYLCASHHGLTGADTEAFFGQGTRLTVV.

The V and J genes are TRBV18 and TRBJ1-1; weak D call: TRBD1 (5 bases). The CDR3 covers 18 residues. Between the trimmed V and J ends, which lost 2 bases and 4 bases, there was a span of 23 bases. Germline V gives CDR1 KGHSH, CDR2 LQKENI. The DNA of the CDR3 is TGTGCCAGCTCACCAATTCTCACTACCGAGGGGAGTAGCACTGAAGCTTTCTTT. Encoded protein: CASSPILTTEGSSTEAFF.

This chain links TRBV5-1 with TRBJ2-1, with 13 bases matching TRBD2. V was pared by 4 bases and J by 10 bases, with 11 bases of the junction left unmatched. The germline gives CDR1 SGHRS, CDR2 YFSETQ. The CDR3 is 16 amino acids. CDR3 DNA: TGCGCCAGCAGCCCCCACCCGGGACTAGCGGGATGGGAGCAGTTCTTC. Translation gives CASSPHPGLAGWEQFF.

The J gene is TRBJ1-2, the V gene TRBV28, with no clear D. Germline assignment: CDR1 MDHEN and CDR2 SYDVKM. With 10 bases removed from V and 8 bases from J, the gap between germline ends came to 17 bases. The CDR3 length is 12 residues. CDR3 nucleotide sequence: TGTGCCATAAGGGAGGATCCGGGCGGCTACACCTTC. Translation gives CAIREDPGGYTF.

The V and J genes are TRBV7-9 and TRBJ1-1; the D is unclear. The CDR3 runs 12 residues. Germline-derived CDR1 and CDR2 are SEHNR and FQNEAQ (reference sequence). The V and J ends lost 3 bases and 5 bases respectively, with 7 bases between them. The CDR3 region has the DNA TGTGCCAGCAGCTTGAGGGTTACTGAAGCTTTCTTT. It is translated as CASSLRVTEAFF.

V is TRBV7-2 and J is TRBJ2-7, with D perhaps assigned TRBD1 or TRBD2 (5 bases each). This CDR3 has 14 amino acids. V lost 0 bases, J lost 3 bases, and 9 bases lay in between. The germline gives CDR1 SGHTA, CDR2 FQGNSA. The CDR3, as DNA: TGTGCCAGCAGCTTAGCGGATGGGGGCTACGAGCAGTACTTC. Its protein product is CASSLADGGYEQYF.

The V call is TRBV20-1, the J call TRBJ2-7; TRBD2 aligns across 13 bases. V gave up 6 bases and J gave up 7 bases; unmatched junction bases: 18. Germline assignment: CDR1 DFQATT and CDR2 SNEGSKA (reference sequence). This CDR3 is built from 17 residues. The CDR3 region is CSARGVLGLAGEGEQYF. The CDR3 DNA is TGCAGTGCGCGAGGGGTTCTCGGACTAGCGGGAGAAGGGGAGCAGTACTTC.

A single count supports this clonotype. The rearrangement joins TRBV4-3 to TRBJ1-2, with 8 nucleotides matching TRBD1. The CDR3 consists of 13 residues. CDR1 is LGHNA, CDR2 YSLEER, per germline. J gave up 13 bases and V 0 bases, and 7 bases lay outside the gene matches. CDR3 residues: CASSQDWSGGLTF. Here the CDR3 DNA reads TGCGCCAGCAGCCAAGATTGGTCAGGGGGCCTCACCTTC.

The chain recombines TRBV5-1 with TRBJ2-7, with D unresolved. This CDR3 has 13 amino acids. V lost 4 bases and J lost 1, with 9 bases in between. The germline CDR1 and CDR2 sequences are SGHRS and YFSETQ. CDR3 bases: TGCGCCAGCAGCGCTGACGGTTCCTACGAGCAGTACTTC. It translates to CASSADGSYEQYF. The full variable domain, completed using reference TRBV5-1 and TRBJ2-7, is KAGVTQTPRYLIKTRGQQVTLSCSPISGHRSVSWYQQTPGQGLQFLFEYFSETQRNKGNFPGRFSGRQFSNSRSEMNVSTLELGDSALYLCASSADGSYEQYFGPGTRLTVT.

The rearrangement joins TRBV27 to TRBJ1-1; D is unresolved. Trimming left V 3 bases short and J 8 bases short, with 13 bases between. Germline V lookup: CDR1 MNHEY, CDR2 SMNVEV (reference sequence). This CDR3 contains 13 residues. The DNA for the CDR3 is TGTGCCAGCAGTTTTAACAAGGAGGTAGAAGCTTTCTTT. This translates into CASSFNKEVEAFF.

J is TRBJ2-1 and V is TRBV29-1, with 12 bases fitting TRBD2. The CDR3 totals 17 residues. V lost 1 base to trimming and J lost 3 bases; unmatched junction nucleotides: 7. Germline V gives CDR1 SQVTM, CDR2 ANQGSEA. The CDR3 sequence: CSVEGETSGSLYNEQFF. In DNA, the CDR3 is TGCAGCGTTGAAGGCGAGACTAGCGGGAGCCTCTACAATGAGCAGTTCTTC.

The chain uses TRBV3-1 and TRBJ1-1, with 12 bases matching TRBD1. V shed 2 bases and J 1 base; nucleotides not matched to a gene: 8. Germline V gene sequence: CDR1 LGHDT, CDR2 YNNKEL (reference sequence). The CDR3 sequence is 18 residues long. This CDR3 reads CASSQPPGQGASNTEAFF. CDR3 nucleotide sequence: TGTGCCAGCAGCCAACCACCGGGACAGGGGGCTTCGAACACTGAAGCTTTCTTT.